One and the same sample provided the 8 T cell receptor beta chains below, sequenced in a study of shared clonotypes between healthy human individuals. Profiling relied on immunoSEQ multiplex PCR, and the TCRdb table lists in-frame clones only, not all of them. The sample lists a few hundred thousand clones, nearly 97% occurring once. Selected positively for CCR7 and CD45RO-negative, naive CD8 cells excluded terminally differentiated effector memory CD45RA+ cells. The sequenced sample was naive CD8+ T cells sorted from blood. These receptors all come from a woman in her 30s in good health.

CDR3 protein: CASRAGTSFEQYF. The CDR3 DNA sequence: TGTGCCAGCAGAGCCGGGACTAGCTTCGAGCAGTACTTC. The chain combines TRBV7-9 with TRBJ2-7; 9 positions agree with TRBD2. V shed 6 bases and J 6 bases; nucleotides not matched to a gene: 6. The CDR3 totals 13 residues. Germline CDR1 reads SEHNR; CDR2 reads FQNEAQ (reference sequence). Full variable domain (outside the CDR3, taken from reference TRBV7-9 and TRBJ2-7): DTGVSQNPRHKITKRGQNVTFRCDPISEHNRLYWYRQTLGQGPEFLTYFQNEAQLEKSRLLSDRFSAERPKGSFSTLEIQRTEQGDSAMYLCASRAGTSFEQYFGPGTRLTVT.

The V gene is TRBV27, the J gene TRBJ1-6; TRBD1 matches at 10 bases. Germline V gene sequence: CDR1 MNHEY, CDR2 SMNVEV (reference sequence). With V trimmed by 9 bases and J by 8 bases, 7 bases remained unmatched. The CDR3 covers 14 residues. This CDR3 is CASAGDRGYSPLHF. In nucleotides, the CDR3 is TGTGCCAGTGCCGGGGACAGGGGTTATTCACCCCTCCACTTT.

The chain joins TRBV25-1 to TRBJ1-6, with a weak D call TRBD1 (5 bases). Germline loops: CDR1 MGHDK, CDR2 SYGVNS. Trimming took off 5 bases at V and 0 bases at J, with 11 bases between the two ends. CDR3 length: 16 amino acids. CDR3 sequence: CASSPGRSSYNSPLHF. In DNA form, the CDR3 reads TGTGCCAGCAGTCCGGGACGCAGCTCCTATAATTCACCCCTCCACTTT.

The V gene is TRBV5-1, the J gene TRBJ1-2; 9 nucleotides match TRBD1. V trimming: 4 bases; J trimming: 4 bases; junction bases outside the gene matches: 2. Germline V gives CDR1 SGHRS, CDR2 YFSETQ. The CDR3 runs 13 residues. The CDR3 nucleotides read TGCGCCAGCAGCCCGGGACAGGGCTATGGCTACACCTTC. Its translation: CASSPGQGYGYTF.

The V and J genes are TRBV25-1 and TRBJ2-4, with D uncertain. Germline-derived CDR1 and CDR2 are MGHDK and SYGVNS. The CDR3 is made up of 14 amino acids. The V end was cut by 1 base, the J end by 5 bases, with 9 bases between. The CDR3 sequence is CASSESVVQNIQYF. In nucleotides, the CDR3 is TGTGCCAGCAGTGAATCAGTAGTTCAAAACATTCAGTACTTC.

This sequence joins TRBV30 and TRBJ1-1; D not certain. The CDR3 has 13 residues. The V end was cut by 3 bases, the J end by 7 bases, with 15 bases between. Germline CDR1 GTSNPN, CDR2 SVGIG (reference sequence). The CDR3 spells CAWSVGSGSEAFF. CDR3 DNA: TGTGCCTGGAGCGTGGGGTCCGGGAGTGAAGCTTTCTTT.

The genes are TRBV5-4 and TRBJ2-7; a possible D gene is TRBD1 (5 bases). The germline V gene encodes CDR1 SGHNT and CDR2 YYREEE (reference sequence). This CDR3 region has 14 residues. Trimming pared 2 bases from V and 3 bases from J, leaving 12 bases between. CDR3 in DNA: TGTGCCAGCAGCTTCCAGGGTAACTACTACGAGCAGTACTTC. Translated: CASSFQGNYYEQYF.

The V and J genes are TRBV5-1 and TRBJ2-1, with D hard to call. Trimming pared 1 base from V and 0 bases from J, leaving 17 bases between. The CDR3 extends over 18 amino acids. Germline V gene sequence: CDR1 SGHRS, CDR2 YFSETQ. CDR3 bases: TGCGCCAGCAGCTTGACTTGGGGAAACCCTAGCTCCTACAATGAGCAGTTCTTC. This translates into CASSLTWGNPSSYNEQFF.